This paragraph reports one T cell receptor (beta chain). This clonotype was seen only a few times. Its cognate antigen has yet to be identified. No much larger clone exists at a distance of one base, and base qualities are not known. Measured from the cysteine to the phenylalanine, the CDR3 is 14 residues long. CDR3 DNA only is kept here, 42 bases in frame from base 1. CDR1 and CDR2 are read off the germline V gene as SQVTM and ANQGSEA. Clipping removes 3 bases from V and 4 bases from J, with 6 as the unmatched junction base count. Systemically healthy Caucasian individuals from Russia, 35 to 40 in total and aged about 6 to 90 years, were included as donors. Approximately 11 milliliters of peripheral blood were drawn from each donor into EDTA-treated Vacutainer tubes. Ficoll-Paque density-gradient centrifugation was used to isolate PBMCs, with at least 6.5 million per sample. Total RNA, at least 5 micrograms per sample, was extracted from PBMCs with Trizol reagent. For every donor, an aliquot of PBMCs went through flow cytometry to measure the percentages of naive CD45RAhigh/CD27high T cells.

The library was built by means of 5' RACE. The instrument was an Illumina HiSeq 2500. The second PCR ran for about 7 to 11 cycles and used a J-beta primer mix along with a sample-barcoded 5' primer. A unique molecular identifier was introduced onto each TCR beta cDNA molecule by a template-switch 5' adaptor carrying 12 random nucleotides. Each sample yielded at least 3 million CDR3-containing paired-end reads. First-strand cDNA synthesis was performed from all RNA using the Mint cDNA synthesis kit, with priming by a TRBC-specific oligonucleotide. Following uracil-DNA glycosylase treatment, all cDNA underwent a first 18-cycle PCR with the universal primers M1SS and BC2_uni_R. Per the source publication's procedure: For normalization, 1 million high-quality reads were randomly selected from each sample, with every read carrying a distinct molecular identifier. Instead of being binned into consensus sequences, reads that shared molecular identifiers were thrown out. CDR3 identification, clonotype clustering and error correction used MiTCR with a Q25 quality threshold and the strictest error-elimination algorithm. A nonparametric unseen species model using Euler transformation provided a lower-bound estimate of total TCR beta diversity. TCRdb reprocessing: public reads trimmed at Q25 with fastp, clones called with MiXCR, in-frame beta chains kept. Rows merge per CDR3 protein into single entries with the most common DNA and genes. TCRdb's processing, not the authors' own work, is the source of the V and J calls. Here the sample has approximately 780,000 distinct CDR3 sequences; roughly 24% occur a single time. Of the sample, under 3% is held by the ten largest clones.

These data originate in a study of blood T cells in healthy people across ages (dated by TCRdb to about 2015). In terms of the full investigation: In model experiments, template switching captured about one uniquely barcoded TCR beta cDNA molecule for every two T cells. To track age-related changes in TCR beta repertoire diversity, the study relied on deep sequencing normalized with unique cDNA molecular identifiers. The donors were split into four age groups: young (average about 15 years), middle-aged (about 40), aged (roughly 60) and long-lived (roughly 80). The study analyzed two additional independent replicas of 1 million unique cDNA reads from the same blood draw for two donors, one aged 18 to 30 and one aged 80 or older.

What the work shows at the level of the full study, not this receptor alone: Donor CMV infection status was unknown, potentially confounding age-related changes in expanded clonotypes. Compared with the aged group, more naive CD4+ T cells, fewer expanded clones and increased TCR diversity were shown by the long-lived group, suggesting age selection. Bulk unsorted PBMC profiling prevented conclusive comparison of naive and antigen-experienced compartments. As age increased, observed TCR beta diversity per million T cells dropped in a roughly linear way, and a significant reduction was already evident by age 40. Estimates of total diversity based on one million sequenced T cells were considered lower bounds and underestimates. The percentage of naive T cells measured by flow cytometry correlated strongly with observed TCR beta diversity.

The same data also went into a second study, on T cells of mothers and their children. As described in the second report: Nine systemically healthy Caucasian individuals served as donors, namely three mothers together with their six children. cDNA synthesis consumed the entire amount of extracted RNA, loaded at around 1.5 ug RNA in each 15 ul reaction. In the second PCR, sample barcodes and 2-4 random nucleotides were introduced via the M1S primer. Over 8.5 million TCR beta CDR3 reads were obtained for each mother, and around 2.7 million reads were obtained for each child. TCR recombination output is similarly shaped by thymic selection in related and unrelated pairs, with a minor effect exerted by inherited differences. Normalized repertoire overlap was always found to be slightly, but never significantly, higher in related mother-child pairs than in unrelated mother-child pairs. With a sensitivity of around 97 clones per million clonotypes, no persistent microchimeric T cell clones were detected. In the study, deep NGS was used to compare the TCR beta repertoires of mothers and children, and features distinguishing related mother-child pairs from unrelated individuals were sought. The mean age was about 37 +/- 4 years for the mothers and about 10 +/- 4 years for the children. After adapters were ligated using NEBNext reagents, the libraries underwent 100+100 nt paired-end sequencing on an Illumina HiSeq 2000. To prevent cross-contamination, the mother and child libraries were prepared a month apart and were sequenced in separate runs. Each donor had between roughly 450,000 and 2,300,000 distinct TCR beta clonotypes identified. Naive TCR beta clonotypes were estimated from low-frequency clonotypes matched to each donor's FACS-determined naive share, without sorting.

The clonotype comes from a boy aged 5-17 years in good health. The rearrangement combines TRBV29-1 with TRBJ1-2; 9 of the junction bases match TRBD1. The sequenced material came from blood. The CDR3 sequence is CSVDRTGDVYGYTF. At the DNA level, the sequence is TGCAGCGTTGACCGGACAGGGGACGTCTATGGCTACACCTTC.